This T cell receptor beta chain was observed in a study of blood T cell repertoires in COVID-19. Study overall: COVID-19 samples from acute and convalescent phases originated in the United States, Italy and Spain. T cells, B-cell-depleted T cells, or PBMCs supplied cDNA or gDNA.

The CDR3 contains 15 residues. Germline CDR1 SGDLS, CDR2 YYNGEE. The V gene end was trimmed by 3 bases and the J gene end by 1 base; junction bases not matched to a gene: 3. Original analysis: Estimation of nucleated cell counts relied on the amplification of reference gene primers. Libraries were prepared by immunoSEQ multiplex PCR; TCRdb keeps only in-frame clonotypes and omits some of them. V and J calls and clone size are those listed in that table; D and trimming were worked out from the DNA. The sample holds 250,000 to 300,000 clones, about four fifths seen once. The chain employs TRBV9 and TRBJ2-2; 7 bases are shared with TRBD1. Sequenced material: peripheral blood. The receptor's source is an elderly man with acute or convalescent COVID-19. CDR3 DNA sequence: TGTGCCAGCAGCGAAAGACAGGGGAACACCGGGGAGCTGTTTTTT. Its translation is CASSERQGNTGELFF.